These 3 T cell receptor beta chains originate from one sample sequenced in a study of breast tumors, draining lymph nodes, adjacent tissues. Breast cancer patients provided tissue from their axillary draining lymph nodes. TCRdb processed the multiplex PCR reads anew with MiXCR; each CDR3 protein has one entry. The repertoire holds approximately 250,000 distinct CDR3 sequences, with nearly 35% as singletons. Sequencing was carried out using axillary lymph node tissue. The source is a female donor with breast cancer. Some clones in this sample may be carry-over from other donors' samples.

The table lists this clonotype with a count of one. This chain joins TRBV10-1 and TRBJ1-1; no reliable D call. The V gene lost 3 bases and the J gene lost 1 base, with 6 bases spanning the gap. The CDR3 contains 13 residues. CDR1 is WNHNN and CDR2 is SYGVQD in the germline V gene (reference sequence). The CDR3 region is CASSENRNTEAFF. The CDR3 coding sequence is TGCGCCAGCAGTGAAAACAGGAACACTGAAGCTTTCTTT.

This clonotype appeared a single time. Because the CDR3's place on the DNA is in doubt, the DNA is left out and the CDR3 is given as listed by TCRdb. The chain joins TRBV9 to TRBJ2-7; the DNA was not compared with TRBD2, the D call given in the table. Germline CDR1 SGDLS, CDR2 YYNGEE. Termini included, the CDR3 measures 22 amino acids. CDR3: CASSQLGGEQFFGPASSYEQYF.

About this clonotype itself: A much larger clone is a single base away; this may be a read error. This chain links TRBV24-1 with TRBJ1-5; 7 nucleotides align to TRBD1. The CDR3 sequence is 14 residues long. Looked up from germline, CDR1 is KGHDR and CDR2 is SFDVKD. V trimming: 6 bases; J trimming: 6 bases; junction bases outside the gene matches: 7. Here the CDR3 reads CATSFTGASQPQHF. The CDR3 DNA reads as TGTGCCACCAGTTTTACAGGGGCGAGTCAGCCCCAGCATTTT.